These 16 T cell receptor beta chains originate from one sample sequenced in a study of identical twins. TCRdb reprocessed the 5' RACE reads via MiXCR and lists one record per CDR3 protein. The sample consists of some 660,000 distinct CDR3 sequences, roughly 8% of them appearing once. This sample also appeared in a second study, on yellow fever vaccine responses in identical twins.

Sequencing was carried out using PBMCs. The receptors originated from a woman in her late teens or twenties in good health.

This clonotype appeared many times. J is TRBJ2-1 and V is TRBV12-3 or TRBV12-4; D tentatively reads TRBD1 or TRBD2 (7 bases each). The CDR3 spans 16 residues. Trimming pared 5 bases from V and 3 bases from J, leaving 17 bases between. CDR3 protein: CASSPQGGLDYNEQFF. The CDR3 DNA reads as TGTGCCAGCAGTCCTCAGGGGGGGTTAGACTACAATGAGCAGTTCTTC.

The chain uses TRBV7-2 and TRBJ2-5, with D tentatively TRBD1 (5 bases). Trimming took 2 bases from V and 5 from J, leaving 18 bases between them. Germline CDR1 and CDR2: SGHTA and FQGNSA. CDR3 length: 16 residues. The DNA for the CDR3 is TGTGCCAGCAGCTTATGGGGCGTGGGAAGTGGGGAGACCCAGTACTTC. This translates into CASSLWGVGSGETQYF.

A few counts support this clonotype. The chain links TRBV28 to TRBJ1-4, with 7 bases identical to TRBD1. The trim removed 6 bases at V and 5 bases at J, leaving 9 bases unmatched. The CDR3 covers 15 residues. Germline-derived CDR1 and CDR2 are MDHEN and SYDVKM. The DNA of the CDR3 is TGTGCCAGCAGGGACAGGCGATGGCAGAATGAAAAACTGTTTTTT. Protein product: CASRDRRWQNEKLFF.

This rearrangement joins TRBV28 to TRBJ2-2, with D tentatively TRBD2 (6 bases). The CDR3 length is 15 residues. V lost 2 bases and J lost 3, with 10 bases in between. The V gene's germline CDR1 is MDHEN and CDR2 SYDVKM. DNA for the CDR3: TGTGCCAGCAGTTTACCGGGGGTTGACACCGGGGAGCTGTTTTTT. It specifies CASSLPGVDTGELFF.

The J gene is TRBJ1-2, the V gene TRBV2; D gene ambiguous. Trimming shortened V by 6 bases and J by 2 bases, and 10 bases separated the two germline ends. This CDR3 comprises 13 residues. The V gene's germline CDR1 is SNHLY and CDR2 FYNNEI. The CDR3 region is CASSLTENYGYTF. The DNA for the CDR3 is TGTGCCAGCAGCTTAACTGAGAACTATGGCTACACCTTC.

This chain uses TRBV9 with TRBJ2-1; a possible D gene is TRBD2 (6 bases). This CDR3 comprises 13 residues. The V and J ends lost 0 bases and 9 bases respectively, with 10 bases between them. The V gene's germline CDR1 is SGDLS and CDR2 YYNGEE. CDR3 protein: CASSVGLVSEQFF. In DNA form, the CDR3 reads TGTGCCAGCAGCGTAGGACTAGTTAGTGAGCAGTTCTTC.

This clonotype was detected many times. The rearrangement links TRBV5-1 to TRBJ1-4; TRBD1 matches at 10 bases. The CDR3 is 18 amino acids. The trim removed 9 bases at V and 3 bases at J, leaving 17 bases unmatched. Germline assignment: CDR1 SGHRS and CDR2 YFSETQ. CDR3 DNA: TGCGCCACTCAGACCTGGTCGGGGGACAGGGGACCTAATGAAAAACTGTTTTTT. This gives the protein CATQTWSGDRGPNEKLFF.

The V and J genes are TRBV6-4 and TRBJ2-2; D uncertain. The CDR3 contains 14 residues. Germline lookup yields CDR1 MRHNA and CDR2 SNTAGT. V lost 7 bases, J lost 0 bases, and 9 bases lay in between. The CDR3: CASKNNSNTGELFF. The CDR3 DNA reads as TGTGCCAGCAAGAACAATTCGAACACCGGGGAGCTGTTTTTT.

This clonotype was observed a handful of times. The gene calls are TRBV7-9 and TRBJ2-3, with a possible D match to TRBD2 (5 bases). V lost 1 base, J lost 0 bases, and 8 bases lay in between. CDR1 SEHNR and CDR2 FQNEAQ come from the germline V gene (reference sequence). CDR3 size: 15 residues. The CDR3 is CASSLDLASTDTQYF. In DNA form, the CDR3 reads TGTGCCAGCAGCTTAGATCTAGCCAGCACAGATACGCAGTATTTT.

There are many counts of this clonotype. This rearrangement joins TRBV28 to TRBJ2-1, with 12 bases matching TRBD2. V dropped 5 bases and J dropped 7; count of bases not matched to a gene: 9. CDR1 is MDHEN, CDR2 SYDVKM, per germline. The CDR3 runs to 16 residues. The CDR3 DNA follows: TGTGCCAGCAGTCCAGGACTAGCGGGAATTCAGAATGAGCAGTTCTTC. Translated, it gives CASSPGLAGIQNEQFF.

V is TRBV28 and J is TRBJ2-7; D is possibly TRBD1 (5 bases). Germline V gene lookup returns CDR1 MDHEN and CDR2 SYDVKM. The CDR3 has 14 residues. V was trimmed by 3 bases and J by 2 bases, leaving 11 bases between them. In nucleotides, the CDR3 is TGTGCCAGCAGTTTCAGGGCTCTACCCTACGAGCAGTACTTC. Amino acid sequence: CASSFRALPYEQYF.

In this sample, this clonotype turned up many times. The chain carries TRBV5-1 and TRBJ1-1; D might be TRBD1 (5 bases). V was trimmed by 4 bases and J by 7 bases, leaving 11 bases between them. Looked up from germline, CDR1 is SGHRS and CDR2 is YFSETQ. The CDR3 sequence is 12 residues long. The CDR3 region is CASSAGRSEAFF. CDR3 nucleotide sequence: TGCGCCAGCAGCGCGGGACGGAGTGAAGCTTTCTTT. Drawing the rest from reference TRBV5-1 and TRBJ1-1, the complete variable domain is KAGVTQTPRYLIKTRGQQVTLSCSPISGHRSVSWYQQTPGQGLQFLFEYFSETQRNKGNFPGRFSGRQFSNSRSEMNVSTLELGDSALYLCASSAGRSEAFFGQGTRLTVV.

This clonotype has only a few counts. This chain connects TRBV20-1 to TRBJ2-2; the D gene could be TRBD1 or TRBD2 (5 bases each). The V end lost 5 bases, the J end lost 2 bases, and 21 bases lay between the germline ends. The germline V gene encodes CDR1 DFQATT and CDR2 SNEGSKA (reference sequence). There are 17 residues in the CDR3. Written as DNA, the CDR3 is TGCAGTGCTCCTCCCCCGGGACCCCGAGCCAACACCGGGGAGCTGTTTTTT. As protein: CSAPPPGPRANTGELFF.

This clonotype has ten or more counts. J is TRBJ1-1 and V is TRBV12-3 or TRBV12-4; D gene uncertain. V lost 5 bases and J lost 2, with 9 bases in between. This CDR3 is 13 amino acids long. The CDR3 reads CASSRWPNTEAFF. The CDR3, as DNA: TGTGCCAGCAGTCGATGGCCTAACACTGAAGCTTTCTTT.

This clonotype was seen at least ten times. The J gene is TRBJ2-7, the V gene TRBV11-2, with TRBD2 matching 10 bases. The germline gives CDR1 SGHAT, CDR2 FQNNGV. The CDR3 covers 18 residues. The V and J ends lost 2 bases and 2 bases, in that order; junction bases with no gene match: 12. CDR3 DNA: TGTGCCAGCAGCTTAATCGACCCGGGACTAGCGAAGCCCTACGAGCAGTACTTC. Translation: CASSLIDPGLAKPYEQYF.

The table lists this clonotype with a few counts. The chain links TRBV11-1 to TRBJ2-6, with 9 positions matching TRBD1. Trimming took 0 bases from V and 0 from J; bases not matched to a gene: 6. CDR3 length equals 19 residues. Germline V gene data show CDR1 as SGHAT and CDR2 as FQDESV (reference sequence). The CDR3 reads CASSLAIGQGSSGANVLTF. CDR3 in DNA: TGTGCCAGCAGCTTAGCTATAGGACAGGGGTCCTCTGGGGCCAACGTCCTGACTTTC.